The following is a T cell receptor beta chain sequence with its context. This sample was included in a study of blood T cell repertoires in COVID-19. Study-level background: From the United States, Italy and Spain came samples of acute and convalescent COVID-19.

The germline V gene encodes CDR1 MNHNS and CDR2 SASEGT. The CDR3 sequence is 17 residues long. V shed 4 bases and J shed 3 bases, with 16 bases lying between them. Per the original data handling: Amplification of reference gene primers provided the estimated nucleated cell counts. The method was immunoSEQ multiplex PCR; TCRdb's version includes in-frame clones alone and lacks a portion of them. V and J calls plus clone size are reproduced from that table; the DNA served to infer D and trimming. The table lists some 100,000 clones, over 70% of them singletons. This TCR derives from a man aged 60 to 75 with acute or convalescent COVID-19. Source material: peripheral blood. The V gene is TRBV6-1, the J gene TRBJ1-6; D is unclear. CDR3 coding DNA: TGTGCCAGCAGTGCTCTGGGAGTTGTGGGCTATAATTCACCCCTCCACTTT. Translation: CASSALGVVGYNSPLHF.